This TCR beta chain was observed in a study of T cells in Graves' hyperthyroidism and ophthalmopathy. Study-wide context: Peripheral blood collection took place at initial diagnosis, before any treatment.

Germline CDR1 KGHDR, CDR2 SFDVKD. The V and J ends lost 10 bases and 3 bases, in that order; junction bases with no gene match: 5. The CDR3 has 12 amino acids. Study findings and constraints: Model-based prediction identified ophthalmopathy a median about 6.8 months prior to its onset.

This clonotype was seen ten or more times. Antigen unknown. It was RNA transcripts that yielded the amplified TCR beta CDR3 regions. The primer set for the first-round RT-PCR of the TCR CDR3 was HTBI. TCRdb reprocessed the multiplex PCR reads via MiXCR and lists one record per CDR3 protein. The top ten clones hold approximately 32% of a sample with about 250,000 distinct CDR3 sequences, approximately 23% of them seen once. Sequenced input: blood. The V and J genes are TRBV24-1 and TRBJ2-7; 7 positions agree with TRBD2. This clonotype originated in a woman in her 40s with Graves' ophthalmopathy. The CDR3 protein is CATPGLRYEQYF. The CDR3 DNA sequence: TGTGCCACGCCGGGACTACGCTACGAGCAGTACTTC.